This T cell receptor beta chain appears in the sequencing data of a study of blood T cell repertoires in COVID-19. Study overall: Whether acute or convalescent, the COVID-19 samples came from the United States, Italy and Spain.

Germline loops: CDR1 DFQATT, CDR2 SNEGSKA (reference sequence). This CDR3 spans 13 amino acids. Deletions cut 3 bases from V and 1 base from J, with 9 bases between. Categorization into cohorts depended on clinical history that participants reported. Cohort 3 recovered donors had two negative PCRs, clearance, or symptom resolution. This clone has only a few counts. In the source study's methods: Amplification of reference gene primers was used by the study to estimate nucleated cell counts. The table came from immunoSEQ multiplex PCR; TCRdb's copy has only in-frame clones and leaves some out. That table supplies the V and J calls and clone size; D and trimming were determined from the DNA. The sample lists fewer than 500,000 clones, about 89% occurring once.

The specimen was PBMCs or T cells enriched from blood (not recorded which). V is TRBV20-1 and J is TRBJ1-1; D not certain. This receptor was taken from a man younger than 40 who had recovered from COVID-19. The CDR3 loop reads CSASAGKNTEAFF. The DNA for the CDR3 is TGCAGTGCTAGTGCCGGTAAGAACACTGAAGCTTTCTTT.